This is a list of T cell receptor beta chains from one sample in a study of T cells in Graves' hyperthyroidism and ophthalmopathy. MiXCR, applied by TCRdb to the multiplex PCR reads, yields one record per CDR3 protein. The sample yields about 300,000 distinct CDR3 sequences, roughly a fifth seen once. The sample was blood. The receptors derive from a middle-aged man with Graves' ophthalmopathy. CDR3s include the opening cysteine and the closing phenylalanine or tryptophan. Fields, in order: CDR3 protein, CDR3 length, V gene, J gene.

CDR3: CASSLTSGRTNNEQFF
length: 16
V: TRBV7-2
J: TRBJ2-1

CDR3: CASSPLGLAGGSYNEQFF
length: 18
V: TRBV7-3
J: TRBJ2-1

CDR3: CASSSDSGGTEAFF
length: 14
V: TRBV19
J: TRBJ1-1

CDR3: CASSTGGAPSQETQYF
length: 16
V: TRBV6-1
J: TRBJ2-5

CDR3: CASSQRGGEQYF
length: 12
V: TRBV6-1
J: TRBJ2-7

CDR3: CSAINSWGDLAKNIQYF
length: 17
V: TRBV20-1
J: TRBJ2-4

CDR3: CASRLTGAPSHNEQFF
length: 16
V: TRBV7-8
J: TRBJ2-1

CDR3: CAISESGPYEQYF
length: 13
V: TRBV10-3
J: TRBJ2-7

CDR3: CSVEVGPNSPLHF
length: 13
V: TRBV29-1
J: TRBJ1-6

CDR3: CASSQQGKHYEQYF
length: 14
V: TRBV4-1
J: TRBJ2-7

CDR3: CASSLFSSGADYEQYF
length: 16
V: TRBV7-3
J: TRBJ2-7

CDR3: CASSLDSREQFF
length: 12
V: TRBV12-3/TRBV12-4
J: TRBJ2-1

CDR3: CASRPTFRTLNYGYTF
length: 16
V: TRBV6-1
J: TRBJ1-2

CDR3: CSVQGEYEQYF
length: 11
V: TRBV29-1
J: TRBJ2-7

CDR3: CASSRGSGFNEQFF
length: 14
V: TRBV19
J: TRBJ2-1

CDR3: CASSPGDGNYGYTF
length: 14
V: TRBV18
J: TRBJ1-2

CDR3: CASSLGGGGGNQPQHF
length: 16
V: TRBV7-8
J: TRBJ1-5

CDR3: CSARDGTYGYTF
length: 12
V: TRBV20-1
J: TRBJ1-2

CDR3: CSARLLGLAVAYEQYF
length: 16
V: TRBV20-1
J: TRBJ2-7

CDR3: CASSPLSAGEETQYF
length: 15
V: TRBV28
J: TRBJ2-5

CDR3: CSARDSRSPYNEQFF
length: 15
V: TRBV20-1
J: TRBJ2-1

CDR3: CASSLLPLGPQRSSYNEQFF
length: 20
V: TRBV7-3
J: TRBJ2-1

CDR3: CASSLGLADYNEQFF
length: 15
V: TRBV12-3/TRBV12-4
J: TRBJ2-1

CDR3: CASSEAIPSHTSTDTQYF
length: 18
V: TRBV2
J: TRBJ2-3

CDR3: CASSPRETGYNEQFF
length: 15
V: TRBV9
J: TRBJ2-1

CDR3: CSASPGTSGTSSYNEQFF
length: 18
V: TRBV20-1
J: TRBJ2-1

CDR3: CASAAGTGGFYEQYF
length: 15
V: TRBV7-8
J: TRBJ2-7

CDR3: CASSLLDGLADTQYF
length: 15
V: TRBV5-4
J: TRBJ2-3

CDR3: CASSLITGEADTQYF
length: 15
V: TRBV4-2
J: TRBJ2-3

CDR3: CSVIGRKGHTDTQYF
length: 15
V: TRBV29-1
J: TRBJ2-3

CDR3: CASSLGVASQETQYF
length: 15
V: TRBV6-5
J: TRBJ2-5

CDR3: CASSLRREGTYEQYF
length: 15
V: TRBV5-1
J: TRBJ2-7

CDR3: CASSGYGNSYEQYF
length: 14
V: TRBV5-6
J: TRBJ2-7

CDR3: CSVERLRAGETDTQYF
length: 16
V: TRBV29-1
J: TRBJ2-3

CDR3: CASSSVGTYLAATYF
length: 15
V: TRBV6-1
J: TRBJ2-4

CDR3: CASSSSPGLTEAFF
length: 14
V: TRBV7-3
J: TRBJ1-1

CDR3: CASIGRDGTYEQYF
length: 14
V: TRBV6-2/TRBV6-3
J: TRBJ2-7

CDR3: CASSHFGGDNNEQFF
length: 15
V: TRBV7-2
J: TRBJ2-1

CDR3: CASSSSGLPEFGYTF
length: 15
V: TRBV5-1
J: TRBJ1-2

CDR3: CASSPDRDRNSPLHF
length: 15
V: TRBV11-2
J: TRBJ1-6